The 31 T cell receptor beta chains below all came from one sample that was sequenced in a study of early T cells in non-severe SARS-CoV-2 infection. Each CDR3 protein gets one entry after TCRdb re-called the 5' RACE reads with MiXCR. The table records some 61,000 distinct CDR3 sequences, under 9% of them present only once. The sequencing used whole blood, collected at baseline. The receptors were gathered from an adult who was a healthcare worker with PCR-confirmed SARS-CoV-2 infection or an uninfected control (not recorded which).

This clonotype has at least ten counts. The chain recombines TRBV2 with TRBJ2-1; unclear D gene. In germline, CDR1 is SNHLY, CDR2 FYNNEI. V dropped 5 bases and J dropped 0 bases, with 8 bases sitting between them. This CDR3 is built from 14 residues. Here the CDR3 reads CASSQGVSYNEQFF. Here the CDR3 DNA reads TGTGCCAGCAGTCAAGGAGTCTCCTACAATGAGCAGTTCTTC.

This clonotype was observed many times. The chain links TRBV29-1 to TRBJ2-3; no firm D call. CDR1 is SQVTM, CDR2 ANQGSEA, per germline. V gave up 4 bases and J gave up 6 bases, with 5 bases separating them. The CDR3 spans 10 residues. CDR3: CSVVEDTQYF. The CDR3 bases are TGCAGCGTTGTGGAGGATACGCAGTATTTT.

This clonotype was seen more than once but under ten times. This chain links TRBV27 with TRBJ1-6; no firm D call. The CDR3 consists of 12 residues. Trimming took off 6 bases at V and 8 bases at J, with 8 bases between the two ends. Germline CDR1 MNHEY, CDR2 SMNVEV (reference sequence). CDR3 region: CASRERDSPLHF. The CDR3, as DNA: TGTGCCAGCAGAGAGCGGGATTCACCCCTCCACTTT.

The chain couples TRBV7-6 to TRBJ2-3; 7 bases align to TRBD2. V lost 2 bases and J lost 3; bases outside the gene matches: 5. The CDR3 consists of 15 residues. Germline V gives CDR1 SGHVS, CDR2 FNYEAQ. As DNA, the CDR3 is TGTGCCAGCAGCTTATTTGCGGGAGTGACAGATACGCAGTATTTT. As protein: CASSLFAGVTDTQYF. The full variable domain, in which reference TRBV7-6 and TRBJ2-3 provide the parts outside the CDR3, is GAGVSQSPRYKVTKRGQDVALRCDPISGHVSLYWYRQALGQGPEFLTYFNYEAQQDKSGLPNDRFSAERPEGSISTLTIQRTEQRDSAMYRCASSLFAGVTDTQYFGPGTRLTVL.

The rearrangement joins TRBV20-1 to TRBJ2-7, with 11 nucleotides matching TRBD2. Germline V lookup: CDR1 DFQATT, CDR2 SNEGSKA (reference sequence). The length of the CDR3 is 14 residues. J gave up 3 bases and V 5 bases, and 6 bases lay outside the gene matches. The CDR3 reads CSAFSSGRSYEQYF. CDR3 in DNA: TGCAGTGCTTTCTCTAGCGGGAGGAGCTACGAGCAGTACTTC.

Many counts were recorded for this clonotype. This chain links TRBV29-1 with TRBJ2-5; D gene ambiguous. Between the trimmed V and J ends, which lost 4 bases and 3 bases, there was a span of 3 bases. CDR1 is SQVTM, CDR2 ANQGSEA, per germline. The CDR3 is 10 amino acids. CDR3 loop: CSVAEETQYF. The CDR3 nucleotides read TGCAGCGTTGCTGAAGAGACCCAGTACTTC.

This chain connects TRBV20-1 to TRBJ2-7, with 9 bases identical to TRBD2. In germline, CDR1 is DFQATT, CDR2 SNEGSKA (reference sequence). V lost 3 bases and J lost 5; bases outside the gene matches: 2. The CDR3 runs to 12 residues. Here the CDR3 DNA reads TGCAGTGCTAGTCTAGCGGGGAACGAGCAGTACTTC. Amino acid sequence: CSASLAGNEQYF.

There are many counts of this clonotype. CDR3 amino acids: CASSFGGDTQYF. In DNA, the CDR3 is TGTGCCAGCAGCTTTGGGGGGGATACGCAGTATTTT. The chain links TRBV7-9 to TRBJ2-3, with D possibly being TRBD2 (6 bases). Germline loops: CDR1 SEHNR, CDR2 FQNEAQ (reference sequence). Trimming left V 3 bases short and J 6 bases short, with 7 bases between. CDR3 size: 12 residues.

This clonotype was recorded many times. The chain carries TRBV6-6 and TRBJ2-7; D is ambiguous. There are 11 residues in the CDR3. Trimming took off 2 bases at V and 5 bases at J, with 4 bases between the two ends. Germline values: CDR1 MNHNY, CDR2 SVGAGI (reference sequence). The CDR3 spells CASSYKDEQYF. In nucleotides, the CDR3 is TGTGCCAGCAGTTACAAGGACGAGCAGTACTTC.

Many counts were recorded for this clonotype. This sequence joins TRBV2 and TRBJ2-1; 8 bases line up with TRBD2. Germline V gene sequence: CDR1 SNHLY, CDR2 FYNNEI. The CDR3 sequence is 16 residues long. The trim removed 6 bases at V and 7 bases at J, leaving 14 bases unmatched. CDR3 loop: CASRPTGGAGRNEQFF. For the CDR3, the DNA is TGTGCCAGCAGACCAACGGGGGGGGCTGGCAGGAATGAGCAGTTCTTC. The variable domain in full, with the rest retrieved from reference TRBV2 and TRBJ2-1, is EPEVTQTPSHQVTQMGQEVILRCVPISNHLYFYWYRQILGQKVEFLVSFYNNEISEKSEIFDDQFSVERPDGSNFTLKIRSTKLEDSAMYFCASRPTGGAGRNEQFFGPGTRLTVL.

This clonotype was counted many times. The chain is built from TRBV12-3 or TRBV12-4 and TRBJ1-5; perhaps TRBD1 as D (5 bases). This CDR3 has 16 amino acids. V lost 1 base to trimming and J lost 0 bases, with 10 bases between them. The CDR3 region is CASSLGGELSNQPQHF. Written as DNA, the CDR3 is TGTGCCAGCAGTTTAGGGGGGGAACTTAGCAATCAGCCCCAGCATTTT.

Only a few counts were recorded for this clonotype. The chain combines TRBV27 with TRBJ2-3; D remains ambiguous. There are 14 residues in the CDR3. Germline-derived CDR1 and CDR2 are MNHEY and SMNVEV (reference sequence). Deletions cut 5 bases from V and 1 base from J, with 10 bases between. The CDR3 here is CASSRSERTDTQYF. DNA for the CDR3: TGTGCCAGCAGTCGGTCGGAGCGCACAGATACGCAGTATTTT.

This clonotype occurred many times. This chain connects TRBV5-1 to TRBJ2-7; D is undetermined. The V and J ends lost 0 bases and 5 bases respectively, with 12 bases between them. The CDR3 contains 14 residues. Per germline, CDR1 SGHRS and CDR2 YFSETQ. CDR3 in DNA: TGCGCCAGCAGCTTGGGGGGTGAAGGGAACGAGCAGTACTTC. Translated, it gives CASSLGGEGNEQYF.

This chain uses TRBV3-1 with TRBJ2-7; perhaps D is TRBD1 or TRBD2 (5 bases each). The CDR3 loop spans 13 amino acids. Trimming stripped 1 base from V and 3 bases from J, with 7 bases between. Germline CDR1 reads LGHDT; CDR2 reads YNNKEL (reference sequence). This CDR3 is CASSQGDVYEQYF. The CDR3 nucleotides are TGTGCCAGCAGCCAAGGGGACGTCTACGAGCAGTACTTC.

This clonotype was detected a few times. The chain employs TRBV5-5 and TRBJ1-1; D is undetermined. This CDR3 comprises 15 residues. Trimming left V 1 base short and J 1 base short, with 11 bases between. CDR1 and CDR2 from the germline V gene are SGHKS and YYEKEE (reference sequence). The CDR3 reads CASSLSGPTNTEAFF. CDR3 in DNA: TGTGCCAGCAGCTTGTCCGGGCCGACGAACACTGAAGCTTTCTTT. Variable domain in full (rest from reference TRBV5-5 and TRBJ1-1): DAGVTQSPTHLIKTRGQQVTLRCSPISGHKSVSWYQQVLGQGPQFIFQYYEKEERGRGNFPDRFSARQFPNYSSELNVNALLLGDSALYLCASSLSGPTNTEAFFGQGTRLTVV.

This clonotype appeared a few times. The V call is TRBV27, the J call TRBJ1-1; D remains unclear. V lost 3 bases and J 1 base, leaving 6 bases between the germline ends. In germline, CDR1 is MNHEY, CDR2 SMNVEV (reference sequence). CDR3 length equals 13 residues. The CDR3 DNA is TGTGCCAGCAGTTTTCTGGAGAACACTGAAGCTTTCTTT. The encoded protein is CASSFLENTEAFF.

This clonotype was observed a handful of times. V and J are TRBV27 and TRBJ2-1; D perhaps matches TRBD1 (6 bases). The V and J ends lost 4 bases and 10 bases respectively, with 14 bases between them. The CDR3 totals 13 residues. In germline, CDR1 is MNHEY, CDR2 SMNVEV (reference sequence). The CDR3 here is CASSWTVSGEQFF. In nucleotides, the CDR3 is TGTGCCAGCAGTTGGACAGTCTCAGGAGAGCAGTTCTTC.

This clonotype was seen a few times. The chain uses TRBV27 and TRBJ1-1, with D unclear. The CDR3 is made up of 14 amino acids. The V and J ends lost 9 bases and 0 bases respectively, with 14 bases between them. Germline CDR1 is MNHEY and CDR2 is SMNVEV (reference sequence). CDR3 DNA sequence: TGTGCCAGTTCGGACGGATACATGAACACTGAAGCTTTCTTT. Residues: CASSDGYMNTEAFF.

This clonotype has ten or more counts. The chain combines TRBV25-1 with TRBJ2-1; D remains unclear. This CDR3 region has 18 residues. Trimming removed 4 bases from V and 4 bases from J, with 23 bases in between. Germline V gene lookup returns CDR1 MGHDK and CDR2 SYGVNS. The CDR3 spells CASSGDKNLGPSYNEQFF. Written as DNA, the CDR3 is TGTGCCAGCAGTGGCGACAAGAACCTTGGCCCCTCTTACAATGAGCAGTTCTTC.

This clonotype was seen more than once but under ten times. The V gene is TRBV7-8, the J gene TRBJ2-1; a possible D gene is TRBD2 (5 bases). Trimming removed 5 bases at V and 0 bases at J, with 14 bases between. In germline, CDR1 is SGHVS, CDR2 FQNEAQ. There are 16 residues in the CDR3. The CDR3 DNA reads TGTGCCAGCAGCCTGGGCTGGAGGAGCTCCTACAATGAGCAGTTCTTC. Translating gives CASSLGWRSSYNEQFF.

This clonotype was detected a few times. The chain has TRBV11-2 and TRBJ2-6; D not resolved. The CDR3 runs to 16 residues. Germline V gene lookup returns CDR1 SGHAT and CDR2 FQNNGV. V lost 7 bases and J 0 bases, leaving 13 bases between the germline ends. CDR3 in DNA: TGTGCCAGCACCCGATTCCACCTCTCTGGGGCCAACGTCCTGACTTTC. This encodes CASTRFHLSGANVLTF. The entire variable domain, with the rest obtained from reference TRBV11-2 and TRBJ2-6, is as follows: EAGVAQSPRYKIIEKRQSVAFWCNPISGHATLYWYQQILGQGPKLLIQFQNNGVVDDSQLPKDRFSAERLKGVDSTLKIQPAKLEDSAVYLCASTRFHLSGANVLTFGAGSRLTVL.

The rearrangement uses TRBV20-1 and TRBJ2-7, with 7 bases identical to TRBD1. Per the germline V gene, CDR1 is DFQATT and CDR2 is SNEGSKA (reference sequence). J gave up 2 bases and V 6 bases, and 4 bases lay outside the gene matches. The CDR3 is 12 amino acids. The DNA of the CDR3 is TGCAGTGCCTCCGACAGGGCCTACGAGCAGTACTTC. Translation gives CSASDRAYEQYF.

The gene calls are TRBV28 and TRBJ2-7; 7 bases match TRBD1. Trimming cost V 9 bases and J 2 bases; bases outside gene matches: 16. The CDR3 runs to 16 residues. The germline V gene has CDR1 MDHEN and CDR2 SYDVKM. The CDR3 is CASKSAGTEEAYEQYF. The CDR3 DNA reads as TGTGCCAGTAAAAGTGCTGGGACAGAGGAGGCCTACGAGCAGTACTTC.

The J gene is TRBJ1-2, the V gene TRBV6-1, with D perhaps matching TRBD1 (6 bases). V gave up 0 bases and J gave up 5 bases, with 13 bases separating them. Germline CDR1 is MNHNS and CDR2 is SASEGT. The CDR3 is 15 residues long. The CDR3 loop is CASSEAPGAMYGYTF. For the CDR3, the DNA is TGTGCCAGCAGTGAAGCGCCGGGGGCGATGTATGGCTACACCTTC.

V usage is TRBV30 and J usage is TRBJ2-1; D gene ambiguous. The germline V gene encodes CDR1 GTSNPN and CDR2 SVGIG (reference sequence). The CDR3 length is 13 residues. Trimming took off 7 bases at V and 0 bases at J, with 10 bases between the two ends. Here the CDR3 reads CASTSSSYNEQFF. The CDR3 DNA is TGTGCCTCAACCAGTTCCTCCTACAATGAGCAGTTCTTC.

A few counts support this clonotype. This chain joins TRBV18 and TRBJ2-1; D gene unclear. The germline V and J ends were trimmed by 4 bases and 7 bases, with 5 bases remaining between them. Germline assignment: CDR1 KGHSH and CDR2 LQKENI. The CDR3 is 11 residues long. The CDR3 is CASSRMNEQFF. For the CDR3, the DNA is TGTGCCAGCTCACGGATGAATGAGCAGTTCTTC.

This clonotype showed up just a few times. The CDR3 bases are TGCGCCAGCACCTCGGGACAGCAAAATGAAAAACTGTTTTTT. Protein sequence: CASTSGQQNEKLFF. The chain couples TRBV5-1 to TRBJ1-4, with 7 bases lining up with TRBD1. V was clipped by 6 bases and J by 5 bases; unmatched bases: 7. The germline gives CDR1 SGHRS, CDR2 YFSETQ. The CDR3 consists of 14 residues.

This clonotype was counted between two and nine times. The chain couples TRBV6-6 to TRBJ2-1; 10 nucleotides agree with TRBD2. Germline trimming cut 6 bases from V and 3 bases from J; bases unmatched to any gene: 2. This CDR3 is 14 amino acids long. The germline V gene has CDR1 MNHNY and CDR2 SVGAGI (reference sequence). The CDR3 here is CASSGLADYNEQFF. The CDR3 nucleotides are TGTGCCAGCAGCGGACTAGCGGACTACAATGAGCAGTTCTTC.

The V call is TRBV7-6, the J call TRBJ1-2, with 7 bases aligning to TRBD1. Germline V CDR1 and CDR2: SGHVS, FNYEAQ. The CDR3 extends over 15 amino acids. With V trimmed by 5 bases and J by 2 bases, 8 bases remained unmatched. The DNA for the CDR3 is TGTGCCAGCAGCCAATCCTACAGGGGAAACTATGGCTACACCTTC. This codes for CASSQSYRGNYGYTF.

This sequence joins TRBV11-2 and TRBJ1-2, with 7 bases identical to TRBD1. The CDR3 covers 14 residues. Germline loops: CDR1 SGHAT, CDR2 FQNNGV. V shed 7 bases and J 6 bases; nucleotides not matched to a gene: 11. The CDR3 coding sequence is TGTGCCAGCACCCGGGGCACAGGGGTGCATGGCTACACCTTC. It translates to CASTRGTGVHGYTF.

This clonotype was detected only a few times. The chain carries TRBV3-1 and TRBJ2-7; possibly TRBD1 for D (6 bases). The germline V gene has CDR1 LGHDT and CDR2 YNNKEL (reference sequence). The V end lost 2 bases, the J end lost 3 bases, and 14 bases lay between the germline ends. This CDR3 comprises 15 residues. The DNA for the CDR3 is TGTGCCAGCAGCCAAACACCAGGACAGTTCTACGAGCAGTACTTC. Amino acid sequence: CASSQTPGQFYEQYF.